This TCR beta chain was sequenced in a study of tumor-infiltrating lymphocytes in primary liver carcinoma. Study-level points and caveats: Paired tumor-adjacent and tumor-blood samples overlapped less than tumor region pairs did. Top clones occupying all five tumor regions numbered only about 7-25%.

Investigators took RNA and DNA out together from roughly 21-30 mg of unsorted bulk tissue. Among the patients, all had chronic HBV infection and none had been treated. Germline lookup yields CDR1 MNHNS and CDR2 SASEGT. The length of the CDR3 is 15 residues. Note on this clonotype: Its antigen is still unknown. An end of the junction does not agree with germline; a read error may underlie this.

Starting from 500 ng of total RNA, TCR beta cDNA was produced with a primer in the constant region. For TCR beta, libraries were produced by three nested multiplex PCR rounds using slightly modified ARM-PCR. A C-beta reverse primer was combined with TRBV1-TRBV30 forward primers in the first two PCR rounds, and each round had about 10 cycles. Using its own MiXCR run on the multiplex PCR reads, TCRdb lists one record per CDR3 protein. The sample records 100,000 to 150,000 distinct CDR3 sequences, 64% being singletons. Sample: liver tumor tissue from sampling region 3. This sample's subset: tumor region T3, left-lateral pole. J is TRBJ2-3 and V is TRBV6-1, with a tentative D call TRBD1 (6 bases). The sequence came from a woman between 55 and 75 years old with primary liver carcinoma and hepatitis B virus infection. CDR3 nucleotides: TGTGCCAGCAGAGTAGGTAACAGGGTTACAGATAGGCAGTATTTT. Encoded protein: CASRVGNRVTDRQYF.